The sequence of this TCR beta chain was determined in a study of CD8+ T cells in alopecia areata. Study at large: Those patients who were treated received oral tofacitinib, which was given at 5 to 10 mg twice daily for moderate-to-severe alopecia areata. It was 6 to 18 months of tofacitinib, and then there were 6 months off drug.

General study findings and limits: Resident alphabeta T-cell populations of normal skin are likewise subject to sequencing in scalp samples.

Sequencing templates came from extracted RNA that was reverse transcribed into cDNA. This table comes from immunoSEQ multiplex PCR, and its TCRdb copy is limited to in-frame clones, with some not included. The sample lists roughly 200,000 clones; 63% were seen once. Unmatched junction bases numbered 7, after V lost 4 bases and J lost 10 bases. Germline lookup yields CDR1 SGHDT and CDR2 YYEEEE. The CDR3 runs to 15 residues. With regard to this clone: The antigen remains undetermined.

The sequencing here drew on CD4+ T cells sorted from blood, taken at week 0. This clonotype was obtained from a human donor with alopecia areata. The genes are TRBV5-6 and TRBJ2-2; 13 nucleotides align to TRBD2. The CDR3 DNA follows: TGTGCCAGCAGCCTAGGGACTAGCGGGGAAGAGGAGCTGTTTTTT. It translates to CASSLGTSGEEELFF.